This TCR beta chain was found in a study of technical replicates of blood from a handful of donors. Trimming removed 1 base from V and 4 bases from J; junction bases left unmatched: 6. From germline, CDR1 is SEHNR and CDR2 FQNEAQ (reference sequence). This CDR3 is built from 15 residues. Clones were sequenced by immunoSEQ multiplex PCR, and TCRdb holds only the in-frame ones, with some missing. Of fewer than 100,000 clones listed, about 91% were seen once; the top ten hold approximately 0.39%. The V and J genes are TRBV7-9 and TRBJ1-2; 7 positions match TRBD1. The source of this sequence is a human donor in good health. Sequencing was carried out using T cells isolated from PBMCs. CDR3 coding DNA: TGTGCCAGCAGCTTAGAAAGGGGGCGCCTCTATGGCTACACCTTC. Encoded protein: CASSLERGRLYGYTF.